A single sample is the source of the 11 T cell receptor beta chains below, sequenced in a study of shared clonotypes between healthy human individuals. The assay was immunoSEQ multiplex PCR, and TCRdb's table has in-frame clones only and misses some. Among roughly 480,000 clones listed, roughly 78% were seen once. What was sequenced was PBMCs. The receptor set was obtained from a middle-aged woman in good health. Some clones in this sample may be carry-over from other donors' samples.

In its sample, this clone was seen a few times. V and J are TRBV18 and TRBJ1-1; a weak D match, TRBD1 (5 bases). CDR1 is KGHSH, CDR2 LQKENI, per germline. The CDR3 runs 13 residues. V was cut by 6 bases and J by 0 bases, with 8 bases left in between. CDR3 DNA sequence: TGTGCCAGCTCGGGGGAGGTGAACACTGAAGCTTTCTTT. The encoded protein is CASSGEVNTEAFF.

The J gene is TRBJ1-2, the V gene TRBV19; possible D gene TRBD1, 6 bases. The CDR3 extends over 14 amino acids. Trimming left V 7 bases short and J 0 bases short, with 12 bases between. Germline V CDR1 and CDR2: LNHDA, SQIVND (reference sequence). CDR3 residues: CASTNTGTNYGYTF. DNA for the CDR3: TGTGCCAGTACCAACACAGGGACTAACTATGGCTACACCTTC.

This clone was seen a handful of times. The chain links TRBV12-5 to TRBJ2-2; D may correspond to TRBD1 or TRBD2 (5 bases each). V was clipped by 8 bases and J by 2 bases, with 9 bases between them. The CDR3 covers 13 residues. Per the germline V gene, CDR1 is LGHNT and CDR2 is FRNRAP. The CDR3 sequence is CASRGVNTGELFF. The CDR3, as DNA: TGTGCTAGTCGAGGGGTAAACACCGGGGAGCTGTTTTTT.

This clone came up a few times. Other DNA sequences of this sample code for an identical CDR3. The chain employs TRBV10-3 and TRBJ2-2, with 9 bases identical to TRBD2. CDR3 size: 16 residues. The germline V gene has CDR1 ENHRY and CDR2 SYGVKD. V gave up 4 bases and J gave up 0 bases; unmatched junction bases: 3. The CDR3 spells CAISVPSGTNTGELFF. The CDR3 region has the DNA TGTGCCATCAGTGTCCCTAGCGGGACGAACACCGGGGAGCTGTTTTTT.

The V gene is TRBV5-1, the J gene TRBJ2-7, with 11 positions matching TRBD1. Per germline, CDR1 SGHRS and CDR2 YFSETQ. V was pared by 4 bases and J by 4 bases, with 7 bases of the junction left unmatched. The CDR3 totals 15 residues. CDR3 in amino acids: CASSPGQGAFYEQYF. Here the CDR3 DNA reads TGCGCCAGCAGCCCTGGACAGGGGGCTTTTTACGAGCAGTACTTC.

The chain couples TRBV10-2 to TRBJ2-1, with TRBD2 identical over 8 bases. The V gene's germline CDR1 is WSHSY and CDR2 SAAADI. CDR3 length: 16 residues. The trim removed 7 bases at V and 2 bases at J, leaving 10 bases unmatched. The CDR3 protein is CASTKGIAGTYNEQFF. As DNA, the CDR3 is TGCGCCAGCACCAAGGGGATAGCGGGAACCTACAATGAGCAGTTCTTC.

This rearrangement joins TRBV27 to TRBJ2-1; 8 bases fit TRBD1. This CDR3 region has 15 residues. Looked up from germline, CDR1 is MNHEY and CDR2 is SMNVEV (reference sequence). V gave up 4 bases and J gave up 7 bases; unmatched junction bases: 9. CDR3 amino acids: CASSYNRDRKNEQFF. The CDR3, as DNA: TGTGCCAGCAGTTATAACCGGGACAGGAAGAATGAGCAGTTCTTC.

This clone was seen once. The chain uses TRBV7-2 and TRBJ2-7; TRBD1 matches 7 bases. The germline CDR1 and CDR2 sequences are SGHTA and FQGNSA. V trimming: 1 base; J trimming: 5 bases; junction bases outside the gene matches: 8. CDR3 length: 15 amino acids. The CDR3 DNA reads as TGTGCCAGCAGCTTAGAGGGGACGACAGGGCACGAGCAGTACTTC. Protein product: CASSLEGTTGHEQYF.

The V and J genes are TRBV6-1 and TRBJ1-1, with TRBD1 as a possible D gene (6 bases). Germline V gene data show CDR1 as MNHNS and CDR2 as SASEGT. Trimming took off 6 bases at V and 4 bases at J, with 12 bases between the two ends. The CDR3 has 13 amino acids. The CDR3 is CASSRTEGTEAFF. CDR3 nucleotide sequence: TGTGCCAGCAGCCGGACAGAGGGCACTGAAGCTTTCTTT.

The chain joins TRBV28 to TRBJ2-2; D perhaps matches TRBD1 (5 bases). The V end was cut by 3 bases, the J end by 7 bases, with 15 bases between. The CDR3 contains 15 residues. CDR1 is MDHEN, CDR2 SYDVKM, per germline. The DNA of the CDR3 is TGTGCCAGCAGTTTTCCGGCAGGGTCGGGCGGGGAGCTGTTTTTT. Its protein is CASSFPAGSGGELFF.

This clone has a handful of counts. The genes are TRBV18 and TRBJ2-3; 14 bases agree with TRBD2. Germline V CDR1 and CDR2: KGHSH, LQKENI. The length of the CDR3 is 17 residues. V lost 1 base and J lost 5; bases outside the gene matches: 5. CDR3 residues: CASSPLGTSGSGDTQYF. The CDR3 DNA sequence: TGTGCCAGCTCACCACTCGGGACTAGCGGGAGTGGAGATACGCAGTATTTT.